Shown below are 3 T cell receptor beta chains from a single sample sequenced in a study of CD8+ T cells in alopecia areata. RNA extraction and reverse transcription yielded cDNA as sequencing template. Assay used: immunoSEQ multiplex PCR; TCRdb lists only in-frame clones, some missing. The table includes 150,000 or so clones, 50% to 65% detected once. Sequenced: CD4+ T cells sorted from blood. These receptor sequences come from a human donor in good health.

This clone was seen only a few times. The V gene is TRBV29-1, the J gene TRBJ1-1; D uncertain. The germline V gene encodes CDR1 SQVTM and CDR2 ANQGSEA. This CDR3 region has 14 residues. Trimming removed 4 bases from V and 3 bases from J, with 15 bases in between. The CDR3 spells CSVGEGQVHTEAFF. In DNA form, the CDR3 reads TGCAGCGTTGGGGAGGGCCAGGTGCACACTGAAGCTTTCTTT.

J is TRBJ1-5 and V is TRBV30; TRBD1 might be the D (6 bases). The germline gives CDR1 GTSNPN, CDR2 SVGIG (reference sequence). The V end lost 1 base, the J end lost 3 bases, and 13 bases lay between the germline ends. The CDR3 contains 15 residues. The CDR3 bases are TGTGCCTGGAGTGCACAGAGGGGGTACAATCAGCCCCAGCATTTT. Protein product: CAWSAQRGYNQPQHF. Drawing the rest from reference TRBV30 and TRBJ1-5, the complete variable domain is SQTIHQWPATLVQPVGSPLSLECTVEGTSNPNLYWYRQAAGRGLQLLFYSVGIGQISSEVPQNLSASRPQDRQFILSSKKLLLSDSGFYLCAWSAQRGYNQPQHFGDGTRLSIL.

This clone was picked up a small number of times. J is TRBJ2-4 and V is TRBV11-1; 7 positions match TRBD1. The CDR3 is 14 residues long. Germline CDR1 is SGHAT and CDR2 is FQDESV (reference sequence). V shed 4 bases, J shed 7 bases, and the junction held 7 bases outside the gene matches. The CDR3 sequence: CASSSGETGNIQYF. CDR3 bases: TGTGCCAGCAGCTCCGGGGAGACAGGGAACATTCAGTACTTC.